The sequence of this T cell receptor (beta chain) was determined in a study of T cell clonality in common variable immunodeficiency. General study findings and limits: CVID subjects shared fewer TCRbeta clones than healthy controls did. In common variable immunodeficiency, TCR beta chains reportedly carried fewer deletions and N-nucleotide insertions. CVID subjects had higher TCRbeta clonality than healthy controls, most marked in about a third.

The CDR3 consists of 15 residues. The germline gives CDR1 LNHDA, CDR2 SQIVND (reference sequence). The trim removed 3 bases at V and 4 bases at J, leaving 6 bases unmatched. CVID and control samples used equivalent genomic DNA input. Data came from immunoSEQ multiplex PCR; TCRdb stores just in-frame clones and leaves some out. The profile covers approximately 57,000 clones, none occurring a single time. This clone was counted at least ten times. Its antigen is unknown. The CDR3 end lies 3 residues beyond the end of the read and is filled in from the germline J gene. This TCR came from a person aged 18 to 69 in good health. The genes are TRBV19 and TRBJ2-1; 7 bases line up with TRBD2. Input material: peripheral blood mononuclear cells. CDR3 DNA (partial): TGTGCCAGTAGTATTTCGCTAGCGGTTTACAATGAG. It encodes CASSISLAVYNE. The whole CDR3 is CASSISLAVYNEQFF.